This TCR beta chain emerged from a study of cytotoxic CD8 clonotypes in ibrutinib-treated CLL. Across the study: The patients, about a dozen relapsed/refractory and 15 treatment-naive, included about 18 who were IGHV unmutated.

In the case of this clone: What it binds is unknown.

Germline CDR1 is SEHNR and CDR2 is FQNEAQ (reference sequence). CDR3 size: 14 residues. Losses at the gene ends were 8 bases for V and 6 bases for J; bases not matched to a gene: 9. The repertoire was sequenced with immunoSEQ multiplex PCR; TCRdb's copy has only in-frame clones and lacks some. The sample shows around 130,000 clones, around 80% of them seen only once. General study findings and limits: Starting clonality was above that of age-matched healthy donors and tracked circulating CD8+ T-cell counts. Sustained-remission and progressing patients were not sampled at matched times. Elevated clonality accompanied ibrutinib response, with a return toward baseline values at progression.

V is TRBV7-9 and J is TRBJ1-1, with 10 bases that match TRBD1. The clonotype comes from a human donor with chronic lymphocytic leukemia. This material consisted of PBMCs, taken after 24 months of ibrutinib treatment. The CDR3 DNA sequence: TGTGCCAGCTCTCGGACAGGGGGATTCCCTGAAGCTTTCTTT. It encodes CASSRTGGFPEAFF.